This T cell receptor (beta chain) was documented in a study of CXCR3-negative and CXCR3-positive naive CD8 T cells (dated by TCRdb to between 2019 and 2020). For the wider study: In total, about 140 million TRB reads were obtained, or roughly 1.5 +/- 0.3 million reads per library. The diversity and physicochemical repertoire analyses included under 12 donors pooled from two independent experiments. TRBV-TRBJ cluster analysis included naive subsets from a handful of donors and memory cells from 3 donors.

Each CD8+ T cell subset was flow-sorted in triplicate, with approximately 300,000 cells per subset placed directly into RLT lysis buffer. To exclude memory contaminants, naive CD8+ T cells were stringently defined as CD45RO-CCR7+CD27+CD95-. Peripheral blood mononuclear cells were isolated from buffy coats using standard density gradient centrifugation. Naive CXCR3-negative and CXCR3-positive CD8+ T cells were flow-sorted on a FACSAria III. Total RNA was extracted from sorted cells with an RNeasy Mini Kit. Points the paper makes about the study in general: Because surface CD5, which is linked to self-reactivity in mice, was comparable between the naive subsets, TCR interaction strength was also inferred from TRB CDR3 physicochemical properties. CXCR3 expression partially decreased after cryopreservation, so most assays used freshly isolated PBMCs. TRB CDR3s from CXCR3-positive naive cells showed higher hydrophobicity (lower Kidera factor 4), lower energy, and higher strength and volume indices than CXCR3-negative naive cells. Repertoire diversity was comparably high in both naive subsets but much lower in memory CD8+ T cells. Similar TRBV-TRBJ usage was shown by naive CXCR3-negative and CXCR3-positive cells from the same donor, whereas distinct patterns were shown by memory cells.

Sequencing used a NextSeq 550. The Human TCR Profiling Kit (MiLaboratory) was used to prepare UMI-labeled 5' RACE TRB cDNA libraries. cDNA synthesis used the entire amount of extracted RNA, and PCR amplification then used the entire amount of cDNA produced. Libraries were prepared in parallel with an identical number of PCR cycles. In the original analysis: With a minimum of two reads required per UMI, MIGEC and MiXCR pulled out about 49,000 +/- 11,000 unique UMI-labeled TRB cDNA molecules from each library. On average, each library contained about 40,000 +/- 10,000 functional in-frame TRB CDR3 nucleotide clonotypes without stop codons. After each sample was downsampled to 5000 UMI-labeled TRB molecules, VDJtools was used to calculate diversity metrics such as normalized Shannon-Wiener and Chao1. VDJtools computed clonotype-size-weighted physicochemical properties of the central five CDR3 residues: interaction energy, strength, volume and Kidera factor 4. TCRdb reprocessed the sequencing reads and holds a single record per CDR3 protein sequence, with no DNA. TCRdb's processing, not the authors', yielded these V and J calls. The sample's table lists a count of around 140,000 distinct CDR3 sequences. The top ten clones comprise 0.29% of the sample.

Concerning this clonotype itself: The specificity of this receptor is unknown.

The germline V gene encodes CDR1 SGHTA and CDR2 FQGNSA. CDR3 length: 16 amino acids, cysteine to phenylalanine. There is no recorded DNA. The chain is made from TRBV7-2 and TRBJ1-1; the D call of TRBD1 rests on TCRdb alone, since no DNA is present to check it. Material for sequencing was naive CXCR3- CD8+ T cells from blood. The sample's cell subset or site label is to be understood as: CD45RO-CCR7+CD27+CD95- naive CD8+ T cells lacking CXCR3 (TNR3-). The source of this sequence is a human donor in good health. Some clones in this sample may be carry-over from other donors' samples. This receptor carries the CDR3 CASSLEDPGLGTEAFF.